This TCR beta chain comes out of a study of beta chain features in type 1 diabetes. CDR3 length: 16 residues. With V trimmed by 8 bases and J by 4 bases, 13 bases remained unmatched. The germline V gene encodes CDR1 SGHTA and CDR2 FQGNSA. Each population that was sorted was more than 95% pure. As for this clone: Its cognate antigen is unknown.

cDNA synthesis used the whole RNA isolate, giving expressed TCRB sequences. The repertoire was sequenced with immunoSEQ multiplex PCR; TCRdb's copy has only in-frame clones and lacks some. This sample yields hundreds of thousands of clones, of which 14% are seen a single time; around 0.035% belongs to the top ten. Overall study results and limits: Fewer junction insertions and more nucleotide deletions appeared in type 1 diabetes patients. Moderate but significant shortening of TCRB CDR3s was recorded in all four CD4+ subsets from Type 1 diabetes patients.

The chain links TRBV7-2 to TRBJ2-1; 8 bases align to TRBD1. The TCR was taken from a man aged 25-40 years in good health. Sequenced sample: naive CD4+ T cells from blood. The CDR3 reads CASSKEWGQVYNEQFF. The DNA for the CDR3 is TGTGCCAGCTCTAAAGAGTGGGGACAGGTGTACAATGAGCAGTTCTTC.